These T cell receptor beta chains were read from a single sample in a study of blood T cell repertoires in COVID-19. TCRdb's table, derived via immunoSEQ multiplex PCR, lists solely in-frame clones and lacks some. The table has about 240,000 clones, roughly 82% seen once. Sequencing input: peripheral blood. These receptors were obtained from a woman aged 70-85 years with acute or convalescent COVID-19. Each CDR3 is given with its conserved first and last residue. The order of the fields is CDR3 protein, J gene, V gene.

CASSESSPGGFYGYTF | TRBJ1-2 | TRBV6-1
CASGSPERQPYVYTF | TRBJ1-2 | TRBV12-5
CASSVGSGVEAFF | TRBJ1-1 | TRBV9
CASSLGSGYEQYF | TRBJ2-7 | TRBV5-4
CASSLGFGGELFF | TRBJ2-2 | TRBV11-2
CASSRMDFREGTYGYTF | TRBJ1-2 | TRBV18
CASSYSLAPLQYF | TRBJ2-4 | TRBV6-2/TRBV6-3
CATSSGQGSYGYTF | TRBJ1-2 | TRBV15
CARSRRELAGELDTQYF | TRBJ2-3 | TRBV5-3
CASSSHQGLGREAFF | TRBJ1-1 | TRBV6-5
CASSLGRGQGGEQYF | TRBJ2-7 | TRBV6-1
CSASPLGPGGADGYTF | TRBJ1-2 | TRBV20-1
CSVDWGGRYDF | TRBJ2-5 | TRBV29-1
CASSQEPQGDSPLHF | TRBJ1-6 | TRBV4-3
CASSLGDTILRYEQYF | TRBJ2-7 | TRBV11-2
CASSPTHLEAFF | TRBJ1-1 | TRBV18
CASSQGVGNTEAFF | TRBJ1-1 | TRBV2
CAISDPGQGVDEQYF | TRBJ2-7 | TRBV10-3
CAIGAVVDGELFF | TRBJ2-2 | TRBV10-3
CAISGSSNQPQHF | TRBJ1-5 | TRBV10-3
CASSLATRGIDQHEQYF | TRBJ2-7 | TRBV5-1
CASSRQVYEQYF | TRBJ2-7 | TRBV12-3/TRBV12-4
CASSLYGGVRTEAFF | TRBJ1-1 | TRBV5-1
CASSQEGQGVSEQYF | TRBJ2-7 | TRBV4-3
CASSLSTVGIWGLKETQYF | TRBJ2-5 | TRBV4-1
CASSPGVGLGNQPQHF | TRBJ1-5 | TRBV4-1
CASSYVQRGFNEQFF | TRBJ2-1 | TRBV6-6
CAAAVDRFYGYTF | TRBJ1-2 | TRBV10-3
CASSLPGQGRSTEAFF | TRBJ1-1 | TRBV5-6
CSASIRSYNSPLHF | TRBJ1-6 | TRBV20-1
CATSDPQGDNNEKLFF | TRBJ1-4 | TRBV24-1
CASSMGSGVLYEQYF | TRBJ2-7 | TRBV19
CAPRDRSTDTQYF | TRBJ2-3 | TRBV5-8
CASSPQGTANYGYTF | TRBJ1-2 | TRBV5-8
CASSLSGGNTEAFF | TRBJ1-1 | TRBV27
CASAPGQENQPQHF | TRBJ1-5 | TRBV5-1
CASSLTSRETQYF | TRBJ2-5 | TRBV7-8
CASRDTGTGSQPQHF | TRBJ1-5 | TRBV5-5
CASSRSGLAGINSYNEQFF | TRBJ2-1 | TRBV28
CASGDLRGTQYF | TRBJ2-5 | TRBV21-1
CASSSGTENTEAFF | TRBJ1-1 | TRBV6-6
CASRQGSSGNTIYF | TRBJ1-3 | TRBV3-1/TRBV3-2
CASSLFTGQGAGSEAFF | TRBJ1-1 | TRBV3-1/TRBV3-2
CASSPGTSYGYTF | TRBJ1-2 | TRBV18
CASSQDIGQRMNTEAFF | TRBJ1-1 | TRBV4-1
CSVERQGEEEKLFF | TRBJ1-4 | TRBV29-1
CASSVSGVSGANVLTF | TRBJ2-6 | TRBV9
CASDRVVYGYTF | TRBJ1-2 | TRBV30
CAINRQGAGGYTF | TRBJ1-2 | TRBV10-3
CATARDRGSGANVLTF | TRBJ2-6 | TRBV2
CASSAEAGTSTDTQYF | TRBJ2-3 | TRBV5-4
CASSPLTVPNEKLFF | TRBJ1-4 | TRBV18
CASSLRTGEKLFF | TRBJ1-4 | TRBV5-1
CASSYSGPQETQYF | TRBJ2-5 | TRBV27